A single sample gave rise to the 26 T cell receptor beta chains below, sequenced in a study of blood T cell repertoires in COVID-19. Profiled with immunoSEQ multiplex PCR; TCRdb holds only in-frame clones, not every one. Of 84,000 or so clones in the sample, roughly 80% are singletons; the top ten hold around 16%. Material: peripheral blood. The source is an elderly woman with acute or convalescent COVID-19.

The V call is TRBV24-1, the J call TRBJ2-1; D might be TRBD2 (6 bases). The germline CDR1 and CDR2 sequences are KGHDR and SFDVKD. Between the trimmed V and J ends, which lost 4 bases and 1 base, there was a span of 7 bases. The CDR3 covers 14 residues. The chain's CDR3 is CATSEGRSYNEQFF. Here the CDR3 DNA reads TGTGCCACCAGTGAAGGGAGGTCCTACAATGAGCAGTTCTTC.

The V gene is TRBV6-5, the J gene TRBJ1-4; 11 nucleotides line up with TRBD1. The J segment lost 8 bases and the V segment lost 6 bases, leaving 2 bases of the junction unmatched. The length of the CDR3 is 13 residues. Germline CDR1 MNHEY, CDR2 SVGAGI. CDR3 loop: CASRGQGEEKLFF. In nucleotides, the CDR3 is TGTGCCAGCAGGGGACAGGGGGAGGAAAAACTGTTTTTT.

This clone turned up a few times. The chain is built from TRBV7-2 and TRBJ2-7; TRBD2 matches 7 bases. V lost 1 base to trimming and J lost 4 bases; unmatched junction nucleotides: 7. This CDR3 has 15 residues. The germline V gene encodes CDR1 SGHTA and CDR2 FQGNSA. The CDR3 spells CASSLGLAISYEQYF. Written as DNA, the CDR3 is TGTGCCAGCAGCTTAGGACTAGCTATTTCTTACGAGCAGTACTTC.

The chain recombines TRBV29-1 with TRBJ1-2; a weak D match, TRBD1 (5 bases). Per the germline V gene, CDR1 is SQVTM and CDR2 is ANQGSEA. V was cut by 6 bases and J by 4 bases, with 12 bases left in between. The CDR3 is made up of 12 amino acids. CDR3 amino acids: CSVQDTSYGYTF. The CDR3 DNA reads as TGCAGCGTCCAGGACACATCCTATGGCTACACCTTC.

This clone has just a few counts. This chain links TRBV6-5 with TRBJ2-7; D may be TRBD2 (6 bases). The germline V gene has CDR1 MNHEY and CDR2 SVGAGI. The CDR3 totals 15 residues. V shed 6 bases and J shed 0 bases, with 15 bases lying between them. CDR3 sequence (DNA): TGTGCCAGCAGCCGGTGGGCGGGGCTCTCCTACGAGCAGTACTTC. Translation gives CASSRWAGLSYEQYF.

The rearrangement joins TRBV9 to TRBJ1-1; possible D gene TRBD1, 6 bases. There are 13 residues in the CDR3. The germline CDR1 and CDR2 sequences are SGDLS and YYNGEE. Trimming took 0 bases from V and 5 from J, leaving 8 bases between them. CDR3 sequence: CASSVGQGTEAFF. The CDR3 DNA reads TGTGCCAGCAGCGTAGGGCAGGGGACTGAAGCTTTCTTT.

The rearrangement joins TRBV10-3 to TRBJ2-3; D unresolved. Deletions cut 6 bases from V and 2 bases from J, with 3 bases between. CDR3 size: 11 residues. Germline CDR1 is ENHRY and CDR2 is SYGVKD. The CDR3 reads CAISHTDTQYF. CDR3 in DNA: TGTGCCATCAGCCACACAGATACGCAGTATTTT.

The V call is TRBV3-1 (or the pseudogene TRBV3-2), the J call TRBJ2-1; TRBD2 matches at 9 bases. CDR1 LGHDT and CDR2 YNNKEL come from the germline V gene (reference sequence). V lost 1 base and J lost 6; bases outside the gene matches: 10. The CDR3 extends over 17 amino acids. The CDR3: CASSQGWSGGTGNEQFF. The CDR3 bases are TGTGCCAGCAGCCAAGGATGGAGCGGGGGGACGGGCAATGAGCAGTTCTTC.

This chain uses TRBV6-5 with TRBJ2-3; unclear D gene. This CDR3 spans 12 amino acids. Per the germline V gene, CDR1 is MNHEY and CDR2 is SVGAGI. Trimming removed 7 bases at V and 7 bases at J, with 12 bases between. The CDR3, as DNA: TGTGCCAGCACCCCCGACGGGTATACGCAGTATTTT. It is translated as CASTPDGYTQYF.

The chain carries TRBV5-8 and TRBJ2-4; 11 nucleotides align to TRBD1. The germline V gene has CDR1 SGHTS and CDR2 YDEGEE. The J segment lost 7 bases and the V segment lost 4 bases, leaving 4 bases of the junction unmatched. This CDR3 has 14 amino acids. The CDR3 loop is CASSPGTGGNIQYF. CDR3 in DNA: TGTGCCAGCAGCCCGGGGACAGGGGGTAACATTCAGTACTTC.

The chain has TRBV30 and TRBJ1-6, with D possibly being TRBD1 (6 bases). The V end was cut by 2 bases, the J end by 7 bases, with 15 bases between. There are 15 residues in the CDR3. Germline V gene lookup returns CDR1 GTSNPN and CDR2 SVGIG (reference sequence). CDR3 loop: CAWSLPTGPNSPLHF. DNA for the CDR3: TGTGCCTGGAGTTTGCCGACAGGTCCCAATTCACCCCTCCACTTT. The full variable domain, completed using reference TRBV30 and TRBJ1-6, is SQTIHQWPATLVQPVGSPLSLECTVEGTSNPNLYWYRQAAGRGLQLLFYSVGIGQISSEVPQNLSASRPQDRQFILSSKKLLLSDSGFYLCAWSLPTGPNSPLHFGNGTRLTVT.

The gene calls are TRBV5-1 and TRBJ2-6; possible D gene TRBD1, 5 bases. The CDR3 runs to 14 residues. The germline CDR1 and CDR2 sequences are SGHRS and YFSETQ. V was cut by 4 bases and J by 3 bases, with 8 bases left in between. The CDR3 bases are TGCGCCAGCAGCCTTACAGGTGGGGCCAACGTCCTGACTTTC. It is translated as CASSLTGGANVLTF.

In its sample, this clone was seen a few times. The chain is built from TRBV28 and TRBJ2-7; the D gene is possibly TRBD1 (5 bases). Trimming cost V 7 bases and J 0 bases, with 10 bases left between them. CDR1 is MDHEN and CDR2 is SYDVKM in the germline V gene. The CDR3 has 13 amino acids. CDR3 in amino acids: CASIGQTSYEQYF. The CDR3 region has the DNA TGTGCCAGCATAGGACAAACCTCCTACGAGCAGTACTTC.

The chain is built from TRBV7-9 and TRBJ2-1, with D uncertain. This CDR3 region has 13 residues. CDR1 is SEHNR and CDR2 is FQNEAQ in the germline V gene (reference sequence). Deletions cut 2 bases from V and 15 bases from J, with 17 bases between. In DNA form, the CDR3 reads TGTGCCAGCAGCTTATCCCCCGGCCCGAGGCTGTTCTTC. Its protein product is CASSLSPGPRLFF.

The J gene is TRBJ1-2, the V gene TRBV5-4; tentatively, D is TRBD1 (5 bases). Between the trimmed V and J ends, which lost 2 bases and 5 bases, there was a span of 13 bases. The CDR3 loop spans 14 amino acids. CDR1 and CDR2 from the germline V gene are SGHNT and YYREEE (reference sequence). CDR3: CASSLDSQAYGYTF. The CDR3 DNA follows: TGTGCCAGCAGCTTAGACAGCCAAGCGTATGGCTACACCTTC.

The chain is built from TRBV30 and TRBJ2-4, with no clear D. The length of the CDR3 is 12 residues. The germline CDR1 and CDR2 sequences are GTSNPN and SVGIG (reference sequence). Trimming removed 0 bases from V and 3 bases from J, with 3 bases in between. CDR3 DNA sequence: TGTGCCTGGAGTGTCAGCAAAAACATTCAGTACTTC. Its translation: CAWSVSKNIQYF. Complete variable domain (other parts from reference TRBV30 and TRBJ2-4): SQTIHQWPATLVQPVGSPLSLECTVEGTSNPNLYWYRQAAGRGLQLLFYSVGIGQISSEVPQNLSASRPQDRQFILSSKKLLLSDSGFYLCAWSVSKNIQYFGAGTRLSVL.

The CDR3 loop is CAISPRGQGAGNEQFF. CDR3 DNA: TGTGCCATCAGTCCCCGGGGACAGGGGGCGGGAAATGAGCAGTTCTTC. The gene calls are TRBV10-3 and TRBJ2-1, with TRBD1 matching 12 bases. V shed 5 bases and J 7 bases; nucleotides not matched to a gene: 9. Germline CDR1 reads ENHRY; CDR2 reads SYGVKD. This CDR3 has 16 amino acids.

This sequence joins TRBV3-1 (or the pseudogene TRBV3-2) and TRBJ2-3; possibly TRBD1 for D (6 bases). V was clipped by 0 bases and J by 4 bases, with 14 bases between them. Germline V CDR1 and CDR2: LGHDT, YNNKEL (reference sequence). The CDR3 has 16 residues. The CDR3 sequence: CASSQESQGVADTQYF. CDR3 coding DNA: TGTGCCAGCAGCCAAGAATCACAGGGAGTAGCAGATACGCAGTATTTT.

The gene calls are TRBV19 and TRBJ1-4; the D gene is possibly TRBD1 (5 bases). V was clipped by 6 bases and J by 13 bases, with 18 bases between them. Germline CDR1 LNHDA, CDR2 SQIVND (reference sequence). The CDR3 sequence is 13 residues long. The CDR3 coding sequence is TGTGCCAGTAGCCTGGACTGGGCCGGGGGACTGTTTTTT. Translation gives CASSLDWAGGLFF.

In the case of this clone: This specimen includes other DNA sequences encoding the same CDR3. This chain's CDR3 is CASSPRGQHTDTQYF. The CDR3 nucleotides read TGTGCCAGCAGCCCGCGGGGGCAGCACACGGATACGCAGTATTTT. This chain uses TRBV7-6 with TRBJ2-3; tentative D call: TRBD2 (7 bases). Germline loops: CDR1 SGHVS, CDR2 FNYEAQ. This CDR3 comprises 15 residues. Trimming took 5 bases from V and 6 from J, leaving 18 bases between them.

This chain joins TRBV28 and TRBJ1-2, with D possibly TRBD1 on 5 matching bases. The CDR3 extends over 14 amino acids. CDR1 MDHEN and CDR2 SYDVKM come from the germline V gene. The V end was cut by 9 bases, the J end by 4 bases, with 18 bases between. The CDR3 here is CASLVRGLSYGYTF. CDR3 nucleotides: TGTGCCAGTTTAGTACGGGGGTTGAGCTATGGCTACACCTTC.

There are a few counts of this clone. The rearrangement uses TRBV9 and TRBJ2-1; TRBD1 is a possible D gene (6 bases). Trimming took 1 base from V and 9 from J, leaving 17 bases between them. The germline gives CDR1 SGDLS, CDR2 YYNGEE. This CDR3 comprises 15 residues. The CDR3, as DNA: TGTGCCAGCAGCGTAACCCTCGGACAGAACCTTGAGCAGTTCTTC. It specifies CASSVTLGQNLEQFF.

The genes are TRBV5-4 and TRBJ2-7; 9 nucleotides line up with TRBD1. Germline V gene lookup returns CDR1 SGHNT and CDR2 YYREEE (reference sequence). This CDR3 has 15 residues. Unmatched junction bases numbered 8, after V lost 3 bases and J lost 4 bases. The CDR3 DNA reads as TGTGCCAGCAGCTCACCGGGACAGGGATATTACGAGCAGTACTTC. The encoded protein is CASSSPGQGYYEQYF.

The J gene is TRBJ1-5, the V gene TRBV18; 9 bases are a match to TRBD1. Germline assignment: CDR1 KGHSH and CDR2 LQKENI. V trimming: 1 base; J trimming: 11 bases; junction bases outside the gene matches: 9. The CDR3 is 15 amino acids. Written as DNA, the CDR3 is TGTGCCAGCTCACCACGAGGACAGGGGTTAGGAGCCCAGCATTTT. Amino acids: CASSPRGQGLGAQHF.

This sequence joins TRBV15 and TRBJ2-7, with a tentative D call TRBD2 (6 bases). V gave up 0 bases and J gave up 3 bases, with 18 bases separating them. The CDR3 loop spans 17 amino acids. Germline V gene lookup returns CDR1 LNHNV and CDR2 YYDKDF (reference sequence). The CDR3 protein is CATSRDSGGRRVYEQYF. The CDR3 bases are TGTGCCACCAGCAGAGATAGTGGAGGGAGGAGAGTCTACGAGCAGTACTTC.

V usage is TRBV18 and J usage is TRBJ1-3; 7 bases are a match to TRBD1. Germline V gene sequence: CDR1 KGHSH, CDR2 LQKENI. The trim removed 2 bases at V and 3 bases at J, leaving 4 bases unmatched. CDR3 length: 15 amino acids. The CDR3, as DNA: TGTGCCAGCTCACCAGACAGGGTATTTGGAAACACCATATATTTT. It specifies CASSPDRVFGNTIYF.